These T cell receptor beta chains were read from a single sample in a study of CD8 T cells in Susac syndrome. In TCRdb, the immunoSEQ multiplex PCR reads were re-called with MiXCR into one record per CDR3 protein. Among approximately 190,000 distinct CDR3 sequences listed, around 95% were seen once. Sequencing was performed on CD4+ T cells from PBMCs. These receptors were collected from a human donor with Susac syndrome. CDR3s include the opening cysteine and the closing phenylalanine or tryptophan. D genes are given only for firm matches. Some rows have no size entry. The others give once, few or many, or a class for an expanded clone.

size | J | V | D | DNA | CDR3
NA | TRBJ1-1 | TRBV30 | NA | TGTGCCTGGAGTGTTCCCTACACTGAAGCTTTCTTT | CAWSVPYTEAFF
NA | TRBJ1-6 | TRBV12-5 | NA | TGTGCTAGTGGTTTGGATGGCAGCTGGATGTCACCCCTCCACTTT | CASGLDGSWMSPLHF
once | TRBJ2-1 | TRBV5-1 | TRBD2 | TGCGCCAGCAGCTTGAGGTTAGCGGGTGCCAATGAGCAGTTCTTC | CASSLRLAGANEQFF
few | TRBJ1-5 | TRBV9 | NA | TGTGCCAGCAGCTCCGGTTGGGGCAATCAGCCCCAGCATTTT | CASSSGWGNQPQHF
NA | TRBJ2-3 | TRBV28 | TRBD1 | TGTGCCAGCAGTACACAAGGGGGCCCCAGCACAGATACGCAGTATTTT | CASSTQGGPSTDTQYF
NA | TRBJ2-7 | TRBV3-1 | NA | TGTGCCAGCAGCCAAGTGAACGAGCAGTACTTC | CASSQVNEQYF
NA | TRBJ1-6 | TRBV14 | NA | TGTGCCAGCAGCCAAGAAGGCCCAGGTCCTCTCAATTCACCCCTCCACTTT | CASSQEGPGPLNSPLHF
NA | TRBJ1-2 | TRBV6-2/TRBV6-3 | NA | TGTGCCACCGCGAAATGGACGATTCATGGCTACACCTTC | CATAKWTIHGYTF
NA | TRBJ1-5 | TRBV30 | NA | TGTGCCTGGACCTCCGGGGAACAGCCCCAGCATTTT | CAWTSGEQPQHF
NA | TRBJ2-1 | TRBV29-1 | NA | TGCAGCGTTGTAGGGTATCTGGGCAATGAGCAGTTCTTC | CSVVGYLGNEQFF
once | TRBJ1-2 | TRBV6-6 | NA | TGTGCCAGCAGATTAGAGCAGGGCCGCTATGGCTACACCTTC | CASRLEQGRYGYTF
NA | TRBJ2-5 | TRBV18 | NA | TGTGCCAGCTCACTTCCCCGACAGTTACAAGAGACCCAGTACTTC | CASSLPRQLQETQYF
NA | TRBJ1-6 | TRBV20-1 | NA | TGCAGTGCTAGAGGGACGTCTAATTCACCCCTCCACTTT | CSARGTSNSPLHF
NA | TRBJ1-2 | TRBV12-3/TRBV12-4 | TRBD1 | TGTGCCAGCAGTGCCGGGACAGCCTATGGCTACACCTTC | CASSAGTAYGYTF
NA | TRBJ2-7 | TRBV7-2 | NA | TGTGCCAGCAGCTTAAATCAGCGACAAGCTTTAGGGGAGCAGTACTTC | CASSLNQRQALGEQYF
NA | TRBJ1-5 | TRBV18 | NA | TGTGCCAGCTCCCTTACAGGGAGCGGGAGCAATCAGCCCCAGCATTTT | CASSLTGSGSNQPQHF
NA | TRBJ1-1 | TRBV12-3/TRBV12-4 | NA | TGTGCCAGCAGTCTCCGACCGGCTTGGGCTTTCTTT | CASSLRPAWAFF
NA | TRBJ2-1 | TRBV29-1 | NA | TGCAGCGTTGTTCGTACGGCCTACAATGAGCAGTTCTTC | CSVVRTAYNEQFF
NA | TRBJ1-2 | TRBV30 | TRBD1 | TGTGCCTGGAGCGCAGCCCCCCCGGGACAGGGGGTTCATGGCTACACCTTC | CAWSAAPPGQGVHGYTF
few | TRBJ2-7 | TRBV18 | NA | TGTGCCAGCTCACCACTTGGGACCGATTCCTACGAGCAGTACTTC | CASSPLGTDSYEQYF
NA | TRBJ2-3 | TRBV30 | TRBD1 | TGTGCCTGCCCGGGACAGGGAGGTTTTGACACAGATACGCAGTATTTT | CACPGQGGFDTDTQYF
NA | TRBJ2-5 | TRBV18 | NA | TGTGCCAGCTCACCCTCTTTTGCGGGGCAAGAGACCCAGTACTTC | CASSPSFAGQETQYF